This T cell receptor beta chain came from a study of blood T cell repertoires in COVID-19. For the study at large: Specimens from acute and convalescent COVID-19 originated in the United States, Italy and Spain. T cells, B-cell-depleted T cells, or PBMCs provided the cDNA or gDNA that served as material.

Original processing methods: Estimates of nucleated cell counts were drawn from the amplification of reference gene primers. The table came from immunoSEQ multiplex PCR; TCRdb's copy has only in-frame clones and leaves some out. V and J calls and clone size follow that table, whereas D and trimming were derived from the DNA. The data hold 60,000 to 70,000 clones, with roughly 80% observed a single time. The sample consisted of peripheral blood. The sequence derives from a human donor in a cohort sampled during active COVID-19.

The CDR3 here is CASSSRRGENTEAFF. The CDR3 coding sequence is TGTGCCAGCAGTTCCCGGAGGGGAGAAAACACTGAAGCTTTCTTT. The chain joins TRBV28 to TRBJ1-1; possibly TRBD1 for D (5 bases). V lost 4 bases and J 2 bases, leaving 14 bases between the germline ends. This CDR3 is 15 amino acids long. The germline V gene encodes CDR1 MDHEN and CDR2 SYDVKM. Full variable domain (remainder filled in from reference TRBV28 and TRBJ1-1): DVKVTQSSRYLVKRTGEKVFLECVQDMDHENMFWYRQDPGLGLRLIYFSYDVKMKEKGDIPEGYSVSREKKERFSLILESASTNQTSMYLCASSSRRGENTEAFFGQGTRLTVV.